This is a list of T cell receptor beta chains from one sample in a study of blood T cell repertoires in COVID-19. Data came from immunoSEQ multiplex PCR; TCRdb stores just in-frame clones and leaves some out. The sample carries about 86,000 clones, roughly 84% recorded once. The sample was peripheral blood. These receptors originate from a woman aged 80 or older with active or convalescent COVID-19. Each CDR3 is given with its conserved first and last residue.

>TRBJ2-7|TRBV5-1
CASSLVAGTYEQYF
>TRBJ1-5|TRBV7-3
CASSLDRDKPQHF
>TRBJ1-2|TRBV5-5
CASSFRGADGYTF
>TRBJ2-7|TRBV28
CASSLWGRDYEQYF
>TRBJ2-7|TRBV2
CASSDDSYEQYF
>TRBJ1-6|TRBV19
CASSTTGTANSPLHF
>TRBJ1-1|TRBV2
CASNGGTRTNTEAFF
>TRBJ2-5|TRBV24-1
CATSDRRKETQYF
>TRBJ2-3|TRBV18
CASSPPVRDTQYF
>TRBJ2-1|TRBV2
CASSGGSSSYNEQFF
>TRBJ1-2|TRBV19
CASTHRGQVNYGYTF
>TRBJ2-3|TRBV5-1
CASSLEPGGTDTQYF
>TRBJ2-7|TRBV14
CASSQLFSSKAESSYEQYF
>TRBJ2-5|TRBV4-2
CASSQDASIQETQYF
>TRBJ2-5|TRBV28
CASTHRGLETQYF
>TRBJ2-7|TRBV27
CASSLLGGPYEQYF
>TRBJ2-7|TRBV2
CASSEALGSREQYF
>TRBJ1-2|TRBV5-6
CASTLRRSFNYGYTF
>TRBJ2-1|TRBV5-4
CASSLGRGTYNEQFF
>TRBJ2-7|TRBV6-4
CASRTIGDLLYEQYF
>TRBJ2-3|TRBV10-3
CAISESGGGPGGTDTQYF
>TRBJ1-5|TRBV18
CASSQGNQGNQPQHF
>TRBJ1-4|TRBV11-2
CASSLSLRVNEKLFF
>TRBJ2-3|TRBV11-2
CASSLVIGLSLPSTDTQYF
>TRBJ2-7|TRBV5-8
CASSPGQSYEQYF
>TRBJ2-3|TRBV19
CASSMTGGEADTQYF
>TRBJ2-3|TRBV4-3
CASSPYGTGYTDTQYF
>TRBJ2-1|TRBV5-1
CASSYGAGWDNEQFF
>TRBJ2-7|TRBV4-3
CASSHGQGAGEQYF
>TRBJ1-1|TRBV27
CASSFGGASLKAFF
>TRBJ1-2|TRBV7-9
CASSLEVSGDGYTF
>TRBJ2-2|TRBV7-9
CASSFHRGPNTGELFF
>TRBJ2-7|TRBV18
CASSPGHTSYEQYF
>TRBJ2-7|TRBV2
CASIVEDRAREQYF
>TRBJ1-3|TRBV7-8
CASSYIAGLGNTIYF
>TRBJ2-1|TRBV11-3
CASSLNWATGDEQFF
>TRBJ1-2|TRBV5-1
CASSLESGYGYTF
>TRBJ2-3|TRBV6-2/TRBV6-3
CASSPGGTDTQYF
>TRBJ1-1|TRBV7-9
CASSVDLGTEAFF
>TRBJ2-7|TRBV6-5
CASRVGTSSRYEQYF
>TRBJ1-1|TRBV7-3
CASSFQFNTEAFF
>TRBJ2-3|TRBV6-5
CASRPLFSRTDTQYF
>TRBJ2-3|TRBV20-1
CSSGDTQYF
>TRBJ2-6|TRBV6-2/TRBV6-3
CASSYGSGSGANVLTF
>TRBJ1-2|TRBV27
CASSLFAGPYGYTF
>TRBJ1-2|TRBV7-2
CASTRGGRDIHDYGYTF
>TRBJ1-2|TRBV5-1
CASSLDDRAPNYGYTF
>TRBJ1-1|TRBV19
CASSLGQGAFTEAFF
>TRBJ2-1|TRBV5-6
CASSWTAGGEQFF
>TRBJ1-1|TRBV27
CASSIRTGLNTEAFF
>TRBJ1-2|TRBV30
CAWSAGGGYTF
>TRBJ2-7|TRBV6-5
CASSRPGLLGLEQYF
>TRBJ2-7|TRBV18
CASSSGTSGRGEQYF
>TRBJ1-4|TRBV3-1/TRBV3-2
CASSQRDWGVHEKLFF